A single sample is the source of the 28 T cell receptor beta chains below, sequenced in a study of shared clonotypes between healthy human individuals. Method: immunoSEQ multiplex PCR; TCRdb's copy keeps in-frame clones and lacks some. Here the sample spans approximately 2,000,000 clones, 93% being singletons. Terminally differentiated effector memory CD45RA+ cells were left out of the naive CD8 fraction, which was CD45RO-negative and positively selected for CCR7. The sequenced sample was naive CD8+ T cells from PBMCs. The receptors were sampled from a man aged 18 to 30 in good health. Some clones in this sample may be carry-over from other donors' samples.

The rearrangement uses TRBV7-6 and TRBJ2-1; no clear D gene. CDR1 and CDR2 from the germline V gene are SGHVS and FNYEAQ. Trimming cost V 2 bases and J 0 bases, with 14 bases left between them. The CDR3 contains 17 residues. This CDR3 reads CASSLMTPASSYNEQFF. CDR3 DNA: TGTGCCAGCAGCTTAATGACGCCCGCCAGCTCCTACAATGAGCAGTTCTTC.

To note about this clone: Other DNA sequences from this sample encode an identical CDR3 as well. The chain couples TRBV27 to TRBJ2-2, with a weak D call TRBD1 (5 bases). Germline V gene data show CDR1 as MNHEY and CDR2 as SMNVEV (reference sequence). The CDR3 spans 12 residues. The germline V and J ends were trimmed by 3 bases and 6 bases, with 5 bases remaining between them. CDR3 bases: TGTGCCAGCAGTTTGGGGCCCGGGGAGCTGTTTTTT. Residues: CASSLGPGELFF.

CDR3 sequence reads: CSVELRGQGDYEQYF. The CDR3 DNA reads as TGCAGCGTTGAGTTGCGGGGCCAGGGGGACTACGAGCAGTACTTC. The chain recombines TRBV29-1 with TRBJ2-5; D might be TRBD1 (7 bases). TRBJ2-7 explains the end of the DNA better; the J call may be wrong. Germline values: CDR1 SQVTM, CDR2 ANQGSEA. The CDR3 length is 15 residues.

This rearrangement joins TRBV5-6 to TRBJ1-2; D may be TRBD1 (6 bases). Germline V gives CDR1 SGHDT, CDR2 YYEEEE. V was trimmed by 1 base and J by 2 bases, leaving 12 bases between them. This CDR3 region has 15 residues. The CDR3 reads CASSLWRGLNYGYTF. The CDR3 nucleotides are TGTGCCAGCAGCTTGTGGCGGGGGCTGAACTATGGCTACACCTTC.

V is TRBV5-4 and J is TRBJ1-2, with D hard to call. The V end was cut by 1 base, the J end by 4 bases, with 14 bases between. There are 15 residues in the CDR3. CDR1 is SGHNT and CDR2 is YYREEE in the germline V gene (reference sequence). CDR3 residues: CASSLTGFLSYGYTF. CDR3 nucleotides: TGTGCCAGCAGCTTGACTGGGTTTCTTAGCTATGGCTACACCTTC.

This chain links TRBV25-1 with TRBJ1-5, with a tentative D call TRBD1 (5 bases). V lost 1 base, J lost 4 bases, and 8 bases lay in between. This CDR3 is 14 amino acids long. Per the germline V gene, CDR1 is MGHDK and CDR2 is SYGVNS. This CDR3 reads CASSEFEGNQPQHF. CDR3 DNA sequence: TGTGCCAGCAGTGAATTTGAGGGGAATCAGCCCCAGCATTTT.

This clone was detected once. V and J are TRBV7-9 and TRBJ2-1, with TRBD2 matching 11 bases. Germline CDR1 reads SEHNR; CDR2 reads FQNEAQ (reference sequence). The V gene end was trimmed by 5 bases and the J gene end by 6 bases; junction bases not matched to a gene: 6. This CDR3 is built from 15 residues. The CDR3 loop reads CASSNPGLAANEQFF. The CDR3 DNA follows: TGTGCCAGCAGCAACCCGGGACTAGCGGCCAATGAGCAGTTCTTC.

This chain uses TRBV12-5 with TRBJ2-7, with D unresolved. This CDR3 comprises 12 residues. V was pared by 7 bases and J by 5 bases, with 12 bases between. Per germline, CDR1 LGHNT and CDR2 FRNRAP. CDR3 region: CASAMQGNEQYF. The CDR3 DNA follows: TGTGCTAGTGCCATGCAAGGGAACGAGCAGTACTTC.

The gene calls are TRBV27 and TRBJ2-2, with 7 bases aligning to TRBD1. The germline V gene encodes CDR1 MNHEY and CDR2 SMNVEV (reference sequence). The CDR3 has 16 residues. J gave up 0 bases and V 6 bases, and 7 bases lay outside the gene matches. The CDR3 loop is CASSPRQGPNTGELFF. The CDR3, as DNA: TGTGCCAGCAGCCCCCGACAGGGCCCGAACACCGGGGAGCTGTTTTTT.

A single count supports this clone. The V gene is TRBV11-2, the J gene TRBJ2-1, with D uncertain. V lost 5 bases to trimming and J lost 2 bases, with 7 bases between them. The CDR3 is 13 amino acids. Germline V gene lookup returns CDR1 SGHAT and CDR2 FQNNGV. The CDR3 loop reads CASSLSAYNEQFF. CDR3 coding DNA: TGTGCCAGCAGCCTAAGCGCCTACAATGAGCAGTTCTTC.

The chain uses TRBV7-9 and TRBJ1-2, with D uncertain. Germline assignment: CDR1 SEHNR and CDR2 FQNEAQ (reference sequence). The CDR3 length is 12 residues. V was trimmed by 8 bases and J by 0 bases, leaving 7 bases between them. The CDR3 nucleotides read TGTGCCAGCCGGTGGGCTAACTATGGCTACACCTTC. Protein product: CASRWANYGYTF.

This clone was seen only a few times. The rearrangement uses TRBV7-9 and TRBJ2-7; the match to TRBD2 covers 12 bases. Trimming cost V 4 bases and J 0 bases; bases outside gene matches: 4. CDR3 length equals 16 residues. CDR1 and CDR2 from the germline V gene are SEHNR and FQNEAQ (reference sequence). The CDR3: CASSSPTSGSSYEQYF. CDR3 DNA: TGTGCCAGCAGCTCTCCGACTAGCGGGAGCTCCTACGAGCAGTACTTC.

The chain combines TRBV27 with TRBJ2-1; 13 bases map to TRBD2. V lost 4 bases, J lost 3 bases, and 6 bases stayed unmatched. The germline CDR1 and CDR2 sequences are MNHEY and SMNVEV (reference sequence). This CDR3 region has 17 residues. The CDR3 nucleotides are TGTGCCAGCAGTTCACCCAGGACTAGCGGGAGCTACAATGAGCAGTTCTTC. Translating gives CASSSPRTSGSYNEQFF.

The rearrangement joins TRBV7-9 to TRBJ2-5; no firm D call. V was clipped by 2 bases and J by 4 bases, with 11 bases between them. The CDR3 contains 14 residues. In germline, CDR1 is SEHNR, CDR2 FQNEAQ (reference sequence). CDR3 nucleotides: TGTGCCAGCAGCTTATCTAAGGTTCGAGAGACCCAGTACTTC. Protein: CASSLSKVRETQYF.

CDR3 residues: CASSLSETHYNEQFF. CDR3 DNA sequence: TGTGCCAGCAGCCTTAGCGAGACTCACTACAATGAGCAGTTCTTC. This rearrangement joins TRBV5-6 to TRBJ2-1; maybe TRBD2 (5 bases). From germline, CDR1 is SGHDT and CDR2 YYEEEE. Between the trimmed V and J ends, which lost 4 bases and 3 bases, there was a span of 14 bases. The CDR3 extends over 15 amino acids.

This chain links TRBV10-2 with TRBJ2-1; 12 positions match TRBD2. The CDR3 sequence is 13 residues long. The V segment lost 4 bases and the J segment 8 bases; nucleotides outside the gene matches: 0. Germline CDR1 WSHSY, CDR2 SAAADI. Here the CDR3 DNA reads TGCGCCAGCAGTGGACTAGCGGGAGATGAGCAGTTCTTC. Its translation is CASSGLAGDEQFF.

The gene calls are TRBV9 and TRBJ2-6; unclear D gene. The CDR3 covers 18 residues. Deletions cut 3 bases from V and 2 bases from J, with 18 bases between. CDR1 and CDR2 (germline): SGDLS, YYNGEE. CDR3: CASSDGRRGVAGANVLTF. The CDR3 region has the DNA TGTGCCAGCAGCGATGGGCGGCGCGGCGTGGCTGGGGCCAACGTCCTGACTTTC.

The V gene is TRBV5-1, the J gene TRBJ1-1; no firm D call. Looked up from germline, CDR1 is SGHRS and CDR2 is YFSETQ. The CDR3 covers 13 residues. V was clipped by 7 bases and J by 4 bases, with 14 bases between them. CDR3 sequence reads: CASGYRLATEAFF. Written as DNA, the CDR3 is TGCGCCAGCGGTTACCGGTTGGCCACTGAAGCTTTCTTT.

The chain is built from TRBV27 and TRBJ1-2; D is perhaps TRBD1 (6 bases). The germline V gene encodes CDR1 MNHEY and CDR2 SMNVEV (reference sequence). The CDR3 sequence is 14 residues long. Deletions cut 10 bases from V and 8 bases from J, with 23 bases between. The CDR3, as DNA: TGTGCCAACCTTTGCGACAGGCCCCCAGGGGGCTACACCTTC. It translates to CANLCDRPPGGYTF.

This clone was detected only once. This CDR3 is also generated by other DNA sequences in the sample. The genes are TRBV27 and TRBJ1-1; D is unresolved. V was clipped by 2 bases and J by 1 base, with 8 bases between them. From germline, CDR1 is MNHEY and CDR2 SMNVEV (reference sequence). This CDR3 contains 14 residues. The chain's CDR3 is CASSLRAGNTEAFF. As DNA, the CDR3 is TGTGCCAGCAGTTTACGGGCGGGGAACACTGAAGCTTTCTTT.

The chain has TRBV11-2 and TRBJ2-2; 10 nucleotides agree with TRBD2. This CDR3 has 16 residues. Germline V gives CDR1 SGHAT, CDR2 FQNNGV. The ends lost 3 bases at V and 6 bases at J; junction bases unmatched: 7. CDR3 nucleotide sequence: TGTGCCAGCAGCTTGGGAGTAGCGGGAGGACCCGGGGAGCTGTTTTTT. Translating it yields CASSLGVAGGPGELFF.

This clone appeared once. V and J are TRBV6-6 and TRBJ2-7; TRBD1 agrees at 10 bases. Unmatched junction bases numbered 0, after V lost 0 bases and J lost 7 bases. The CDR3 totals 13 residues. CDR1 and CDR2 (germline): MNHNY, SVGAGI (reference sequence). Written as DNA, the CDR3 is TGTGCCAGCAGTTACTCGGACAGGGGGGAGCAGTACTTC. Translation: CASSYSDRGEQYF.

The chain employs TRBV6-5 and TRBJ1-1; D might be TRBD1 (6 bases). V dropped 4 bases and J dropped 5 bases, with 14 bases sitting between them. The CDR3 loop spans 14 amino acids. Germline CDR1 MNHEY, CDR2 SVGAGI. CDR3 sequence (DNA): TGTGCCAGCAGTTTCAGGGAAGGGGGTACTGAAGCTTTCTTT. It yields the protein CASSFREGGTEAFF.

This chain joins TRBV13 and TRBJ2-1; possibly TRBD2 for D (5 bases). CDR1 is PRHDT, CDR2 FYEKMQ, per germline (reference sequence). V shed 2 bases and J shed 7 bases, with 15 bases lying between them. This CDR3 is 15 amino acids long. CDR3 sequence (DNA): TGTGCCAGCAGCTTACGTGCTAGCTCGGTGAATGAGCAGTTCTTC. Translated: CASSLRASSVNEQFF.

The chain joins TRBV29-1 to TRBJ2-7, with 11 bases matching TRBD1. Germline trimming cut 7 bases from V and 3 bases from J; bases unmatched to any gene: 8. Germline CDR1 and CDR2: SQVTM and ANQGSEA. This CDR3 region has 14 residues. The DNA for the CDR3 is TGCAGCGCCCGAGGCGGGACAGGGGGCTACGAGCAGTACTTC. Its protein product is CSARGGTGGYEQYF.

V and J are TRBV2 and TRBJ2-3; 10 bases agree with TRBD1. This CDR3 contains 14 residues. V dropped 10 bases and J dropped 4; count of bases not matched to a gene: 8. The germline CDR1 and CDR2 sequences are SNHLY and FYNNEI. The CDR3 nucleotides read TGTGCCATCGACAGGGGGCGCGGCCCAGATACGCAGTATTTT. Amino acid sequence: CAIDRGRGPDTQYF. Full variable domain (outside the CDR3, taken from reference TRBV2 and TRBJ2-3): EPEVTQTPSHQVTQMGQEVILRCVPISNHLYFYWYRQILGQKVEFLVSFYNNEISEKSEIFDDQFSVERPDGSNFTLKIRSTKLEDSAMYFCAIDRGRGPDTQYFGPGTRLTVL.

The V and J genes are TRBV15 and TRBJ2-7; D not resolved. Germline CDR1 reads LNHNV; CDR2 reads YYDKDF (reference sequence). This CDR3 is 17 amino acids long. V lost 0 bases and J 3 bases, leaving 18 bases between the germline ends. In DNA, the CDR3 is TGTGCCACCAGCAGAGATTCGTTCAAGGGCAGCGACTACGAGCAGTACTTC. Protein product: CATSRDSFKGSDYEQYF.

The chain links TRBV4-2 to TRBJ1-1; D is perhaps TRBD1 (6 bases). The germline gives CDR1 LGHNA, CDR2 YNFKEQ. V lost 4 bases and J lost 7, with 19 bases in between. This CDR3 is 15 amino acids long. Here the CDR3 DNA reads TGTGCCAGCAGCCCCCTACTCGACAGGATGGGTGAAGCTTTCTTT. Translated, it gives CASSPLLDRMGEAFF.